These 7 T cell receptor beta chains were sequenced from one sample in a study of cytomegalovirus exposure and HLA in healthy donors. The primer mix had 60 Vbeta and 13 Jbeta primers. Here immunoSEQ multiplex PCR was the method, and the copy in TCRdb shows in-frame clones only, minus some. The sample holds approximately 150,000 clones, over 75% seen once. Specimen: PBMCs. These receptors were obtained from a man aged 35 to 55 in good health and CMV-seronegative.

This chain connects TRBV20-1 to TRBJ2-7, with a possible D match to TRBD1 (5 bases). Germline assignment: CDR1 DFQATT and CDR2 SNEGSKA (reference sequence). CDR3 length: 11 amino acids. The CDR3, as DNA: TGCGCTCACCAGGGTAAGGGCGAGCAGTACTTC. It yields the protein CAHQGKGEQYF.

The rearrangement joins TRBV9 to TRBJ2-1, with D tentatively TRBD2 (5 bases). Germline-derived CDR1 and CDR2 are SGDLS and YYNGEE. The V and J ends lost 4 bases and 0 bases respectively, with 14 bases between them. This CDR3 is 16 amino acids long. CDR3 in DNA: TGTGCCAGCAGCCCCCCCCTGGGGAGCTCCTACAATGAGCAGTTCTTC. Translating it yields CASSPPLGSSYNEQFF. Looking up the rest from reference TRBV9 and TRBJ2-1 gives the full variable domain: DSGVTQTPKHLITATGQRVTLRCSPRSGDLSVYWYQQSLDQGLQFLIQYYNGEERAKGNILERFSAQQFPDLHSELNLSSLELGDSALYFCASSPPLGSSYNEQFFGPGTRLTVL.

CDR3 amino acids: CASSQDFGGAFSYEQYF. CDR3 DNA sequence: TGCGCCAGCAGCCAAGATTTTGGGGGGGCCTTCTCCTACGAGCAGTACTTC. The chain couples TRBV4-1 to TRBJ2-7; possibly TRBD2 for D (7 bases). Trimming stripped 0 bases from V and 0 bases from J, with 15 bases between. Germline V CDR1 and CDR2: MGHRA, YSYEKL. This CDR3 has 17 amino acids.

The CDR3 protein is CAWSVNRGEKLFF. In DNA form, the CDR3 reads TGTGCCTGGAGTGTAAACAGGGGAGAAAAACTGTTTTTT. The chain uses TRBV30 and TRBJ1-4; TRBD1 matches at 7 bases. This CDR3 has 13 amino acids. J lost 8 bases, V lost 0 bases, and 3 bases had no gene match. Germline CDR1 reads GTSNPN; CDR2 reads SVGIG (reference sequence).

The chain is built from TRBV5-6 and TRBJ1-4; a weak D match, TRBD1 (6 bases). Deletions cut 1 base from V and 1 base from J, with 11 bases between. The germline V gene has CDR1 SGHDT and CDR2 YYEEEE. The CDR3 totals 16 residues. CDR3 region: CASSLRGGKTNEKLFF. The CDR3 coding sequence is TGTGCCAGCAGCTTGAGGGGGGGAAAAACTAATGAAAAACTGTTTTTT.

The rearrangement joins TRBV30 to TRBJ2-1, with D possibly being TRBD2 (5 bases). Germline loops: CDR1 GTSNPN, CDR2 SVGIG (reference sequence). This CDR3 spans 13 amino acids. The V and J ends lost 0 bases and 4 bases respectively, with 7 bases between them. The CDR3: CAWSVGLYNEQFF. The DNA of the CDR3 is TGTGCCTGGAGTGTAGGACTGTACAATGAGCAGTTCTTC.

The V gene is TRBV5-6, the J gene TRBJ2-3; D gene unclear. V lost 0 bases, J lost 8 bases, and 7 bases lay in between. This CDR3 is built from 12 residues. CDR1 is SGHDT and CDR2 is YYEEEE in the germline V gene. For the CDR3, the DNA is TGTGCCAGCAGCTTGGCCAGTGCTACGCAGTATTTT. Translating gives CASSLASATQYF. Full variable domain (remainder filled in from reference TRBV5-6 and TRBJ2-3): DAGVTQSPTHLIKTRGQQVTLRCSPKSGHDTVSWYQQALGQGPQFIFQYYEEEERQRGNFPDRFSGHQFPNYSSELNVNALLLGDSALYLCASSLASATQYFGPGTRLTVL.